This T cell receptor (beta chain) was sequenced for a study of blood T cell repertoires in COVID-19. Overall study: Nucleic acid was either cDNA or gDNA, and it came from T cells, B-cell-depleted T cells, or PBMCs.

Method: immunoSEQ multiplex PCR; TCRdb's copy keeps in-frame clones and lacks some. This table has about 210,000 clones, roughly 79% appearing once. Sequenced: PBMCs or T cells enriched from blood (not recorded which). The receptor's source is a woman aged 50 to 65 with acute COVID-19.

In DNA, the CDR3 is TGTGCCAGCAGCTTAGGACAGGGGGCCTACAATGAGCAGTTCTTC. Protein sequence: CASSLGQGAYNEQFF. The genes are TRBV11-1 and TRBJ2-1; TRBD1 agrees at 9 bases. The CDR3 has 15 amino acids. V shed 1 base, J shed 2 bases, and the junction held 0 bases outside the gene matches. Germline assignment: CDR1 SGHAT and CDR2 FQDESV (reference sequence).